This T cell receptor beta chain was sequenced in a study of T cell responses to AZD1222 COVID-19 vaccine. Germline lookup yields CDR1 SGHRS and CDR2 YFSETQ. CDR3 length equals 15 residues. The ends lost 4 bases at V and 3 bases at J; junction bases unmatched: 3. With regard to this clone: What it binds is not known.

The study's findings and limits: The donors showed a predominance of white British ancestry and of females, with possible underestimation of clonal diversity. Among vaccine-associated CD4 TCRs, coverage spanned spike, with dominance at 160-218 and 743-854. There were repertoire samples only from the period after the peak T cell response.

Produced via immunoSEQ multiplex PCR; TCRdb's table is partial and in-frame only. Of 140,000 to 150,000 clones listed, just under 95% are singletons. The source material was peripheral blood, sampled after recovery from COVID-19. The source of this sequence is an adult who had recovered from COVID-19. The rearrangement uses TRBV5-1 and TRBJ2-1; 11 positions match TRBD2. CDR3 sequence reads: CASSPTSGSYNEQFF. The DNA for the CDR3 is TGCGCCAGCAGCCCCACTAGCGGGAGCTACAATGAGCAGTTCTTC.